Each of the 18 T cell receptor beta chains below was sequenced from the same sample in a study of cytomegalovirus exposure and HLA in healthy donors (dated by TCRdb to 2017 to 2019). Receptors were amplified or captured by the immunoSEQ multiplex PCR assay. The multiplex PCR relied on a mix of 60 forward primers for TCR Vbeta segments and 13 reverse primers for TCR Jbeta segments. Not all clones reach the TCRdb copy of this immuneACCESS table, which keeps in-frame sequences only. Checked studies attribute under half of the gap to unresolved V genes and leave the rest unexplained. This sample comprises about 150,000 clones, around 84% of them detected only once. The top ten constitute 2.5% of the sample. Sequences were obtained from PBMCs. The receptors stem from a boy between 2 and 10 years old in good health and CMV-seronegative.

The chain has TRBV19 and TRBJ2-2; D is unresolved. The germline V gene has CDR1 LNHDA and CDR2 SQIVND (reference sequence). This CDR3 is built from 13 residues. Between the trimmed V and J ends, which lost 7 bases and 1 base, there was a span of 7 bases. CDR3 sequence (DNA): TGTGCCAGTAAAACACAGAACACCGGGGAGCTGTTTTTT. It codes for CASKTQNTGELFF. Complete variable domain (other parts from reference TRBV19 and TRBJ2-2): DGGITQSPKYLFRKEGQNVTLSCEQNLNHDAMYWYRQDPGQGLRLIYYSQIVNDFQKGDIAEGYSVSREKKESFPLTVTSAQKNPTAFYLCASKTQNTGELFFGEGSRLTVL.

V gene TRBV9 combines with J gene TRBJ2-1; 10 bases map to TRBD2. Trimming cost V 3 bases and J 9 bases; bases outside gene matches: 9. The CDR3 spans 15 residues. From germline, CDR1 is SGDLS and CDR2 YYNGEE. CDR3 coding DNA: TGTGCCAGCAGCGAAATAGCGGGGGGAGCGAGTGAGCAGTTCTTC. It encodes CASSEIAGGASEQFF. The full variable domain, in which reference TRBV9 and TRBJ2-1 provide the parts outside the CDR3, is DSGVTQTPKHLITATGQRVTLRCSPRSGDLSVYWYQQSLDQGLQFLIQYYNGEERAKGNILERFSAQQFPDLHSELNLSSLELGDSALYFCASSEIAGGASEQFFGPGTRLTVL.

This sequence joins TRBV6-6 and TRBJ2-7, with 7 bases fitting TRBD1. Germline CDR1 and CDR2: MNHNY and SVGAGI (reference sequence). V lost 4 bases, J lost 6 bases, and 12 bases stayed unmatched. The CDR3 contains 15 residues. The CDR3, as DNA: TGTGCCAGCAGTTTCGAAGGGGGCGGCTGGTTCGAGCAGTACTTC. Amino acids: CASSFEGGGWFEQYF.

J is TRBJ2-7 and V is TRBV15; possible D gene TRBD2, 6 bases. The germline V gene has CDR1 LNHNV and CDR2 YYDKDF (reference sequence). Deletions cut 0 bases from V and 3 bases from J, with 12 bases between. The CDR3 is made up of 15 amino acids. This CDR3 is CATSREGDSHYEQYF. CDR3 DNA: TGTGCCACCAGCAGAGAGGGGGACTCACACTACGAGCAGTACTTC. The variable domain in full, completed from reference TRBV15 and TRBJ2-7, reads DAMVIQNPRYQVTQFGKPVTLSCSQTLNHNVMYWYQQKSSQAPKLLFHYYDKDFNNEADTPDNFQSRRPNTSFCFLDIRSPGLGDTAMYLCATSREGDSHYEQYFGPGTRLTVT.

This clone was seen more than once but under ten times. The rearrangement links TRBV14 to TRBJ2-2; D is unresolved. The CDR3 spans 13 residues. Trimming cost V 0 bases and J 8 bases, with 7 bases left between them. Germline assignment: CDR1 SGHDN and CDR2 FVKESK. The DNA of the CDR3 is TGTGCCAGCAGCCAAGATGTCCGGGGGGAGCTGTTTTTT. Amino acid sequence: CASSQDVRGELFF.

The chain has TRBV14 and TRBJ2-7; 7 nucleotides match TRBD2. V lost 6 bases and J lost 0; bases outside the gene matches: 11. CDR3 length: 16 amino acids. From germline, CDR1 is SGHDN and CDR2 FVKESK. This chain's CDR3 is CASRLGGAGPSYEQYF. The CDR3 DNA is TGTGCCAGCAGGTTGGGAGGAGCGGGACCCTCCTACGAGCAGTACTTC.

The chain has TRBV29-1 and TRBJ1-2, with unresolved D. Per germline, CDR1 SQVTM and CDR2 ANQGSEA. This CDR3 contains 16 residues. V was pared by 6 bases and J by 7 bases, with 27 bases between. The CDR3 DNA is TGCAGCGTCTATTTAATACCAGGTTCCCATGGAGGTGGCTACACCTTC. As protein: CSVYLIPGSHGGGYTF.

V usage is TRBV2 and J usage is TRBJ2-7, with 7 bases identical to TRBD2. CDR1 is SNHLY and CDR2 is FYNNEI in the germline V gene. After removal of 3 bases from V and 2 bases from J, the junction contained 10 bases not matched to a gene. The CDR3 is 16 amino acids. The CDR3 DNA reads as TGTGCCAGCAGTGAGAGGGGCGGGGGACTCGCCTACGAGCAGTACTTC. It encodes CASSERGGGLAYEQYF.

On this clone itself: One end of the junction does not line up with germline, which may come from a read error. The chain carries TRBV7-8 and TRBJ1-4; possibly TRBD1 for D (5 bases). Germline V CDR1 and CDR2: SGHVS, FQNEAQ. The CDR3 contains 16 residues. Here the CDR3 reads CASSPFMDTRNEELFF. CDR3 nucleotides: TGTGCCAGCAGCCCTTTTATGGACACCAGAAATGAAGAACTGTTTTTT.

The CDR3 protein is CSVEVTVGYTEAFF. DNA for the CDR3: TGCAGCGTTGAAGTGACAGTGGGATACACTGAAGCTTTCTTT. This chain joins TRBV29-1 and TRBJ1-1, with D tentatively TRBD1 (5 bases). This CDR3 comprises 14 residues. V was trimmed by 1 base and J by 3 bases, leaving 12 bases between them. Germline V lookup: CDR1 SQVTM, CDR2 ANQGSEA.

V gene TRBV15 combines with J gene TRBJ1-5; D is unclear. Deletions cut 5 bases from V and 4 bases from J, with 12 bases between. This CDR3 is built from 14 residues. In germline, CDR1 is LNHNV, CDR2 YYDKDF (reference sequence). CDR3 nucleotide sequence: TGTGCCACCAGCCCCCAAGCCCGGAATCAGCCCCAGCATTTT. This encodes CATSPQARNQPQHF.

There are a few counts of this clone. The rearrangement links TRBV19 to TRBJ1-6, with D perhaps TRBD1 (5 bases). Germline V lookup: CDR1 LNHDA, CDR2 SQIVND (reference sequence). There are 15 residues in the CDR3. V was shortened by 3 bases and J by 7 bases, with 13 bases between the two germline ends. The CDR3 DNA sequence: TGTGCCAGTAGTATTGGCAGGGAGGGCAATTCACCCCTCCACTTT. It yields the protein CASSIGREGNSPLHF. Filled out from reference TRBV19 and TRBJ1-6, the complete variable domain reads DGGITQSPKYLFRKEGQNVTLSCEQNLNHDAMYWYRQDPGQGLRLIYYSQIVNDFQKGDIAEGYSVSREKKESFPLTVTSAQKNPTAFYLCASSIGREGNSPLHFGNGTRLTVT.

Points on this clone: A read error may produce the germline difference seen at one junction end. This rearrangement joins TRBV30 to TRBJ2-1; a weak D match, TRBD2 (5 bases). The CDR3 consists of 12 residues. Germline V lookup: CDR1 GTSNPN, CDR2 SVGIG (reference sequence). CDR3 region: CAWSPDQSGVIF. The CDR3 DNA follows: TGTGCCTGGAGTCCAGACCAGTCCGGGGTCATCTTC.

This clone is a singleton in its sample. This chain joins TRBV7-2 and TRBJ1-3, with 7 bases fitting TRBD1. Germline V gene sequence: CDR1 SGHTA, CDR2 FQGNSA. V dropped 5 bases and J dropped 0; count of bases not matched to a gene: 1. The CDR3 has 14 residues. The CDR3 loop is CASSRDSSGNTIYF. The CDR3 DNA is TGTGCCAGCAGCCGGGACAGCTCTGGAAACACCATATATTTT.

This clone was recorded a few times. The chain employs TRBV5-1 and TRBJ2-7, with a tentative D call TRBD1 (7 bases). Germline values: CDR1 SGHRS, CDR2 YFSETQ. This CDR3 has 16 amino acids. Trimming left V 0 bases short and J 2 bases short, with 15 bases between. The CDR3 bases are TGCGCCAGCAGCTTGGTACGCAGGGGGGCTACCTACGAGCAGTACTTC. It is translated as CASSLVRRGATYEQYF.

The chain is built from TRBV29-1 and TRBJ2-7; D is possibly TRBD1 (5 bases). The CDR3 runs 12 residues. Looked up from germline, CDR1 is SQVTM and CDR2 is ANQGSEA. Trimming left V 3 bases short and J 5 bases short, with 11 bases between. In nucleotides, the CDR3 is TGCAGCGTTGATAAGGGGATGAACGAGCAGTACTTC. Amino acid sequence: CSVDKGMNEQYF.

Notes on this clone: Germline is not matched at one junction end, which may reflect a read error. J is TRBJ1-1 and V is TRBV7-3, with D possibly TRBD1 on 6 matching bases. The CDR3 extends over 12 amino acids. Germline assignment: CDR1 SGHTA and CDR2 FQGTGA. The CDR3 DNA is TGTGCCAGCAGCCCTAGCGGGGGGCGATTGCTCTTT. Amino acids: CASSPSGGRLLF.

The chain links TRBV11-2 to TRBJ1-1; TRBD1 is a possible D gene (5 bases). Deletions cut 7 bases from V and 5 bases from J, with 20 bases between. The CDR3 is 15 residues long. In germline, CDR1 is SGHAT, CDR2 FQNNGV. As DNA, the CDR3 is TGTGCCAGCAAAGGGAGATGGGGGGTTCGTACTGAAGCTTTCTTT. Protein: CASKGRWGVRTEAFF.